The 10 T cell receptor beta chains below come from one sample, sequenced in a study of blood T cells in healthy people across ages. A second PCR of roughly 6 to 12 cycles used a sample-barcoded 5' primer and a J-beta primer mix. TCRdb processed the 5' RACE reads anew with MiXCR; each CDR3 protein has one entry. The sample includes about 1.1 million distinct CDR3 sequences, under 40% of them seen just once. Sequencing used blood. These receptors originate from a man aged 18-30 years in good health.

This clonotype has more than one count but fewer than ten. J is TRBJ2-7 and V is TRBV6-6; TRBD2 aligns across 9 bases. CDR1 is MNHNY, CDR2 SVGAGI, per germline (reference sequence). The CDR3 contains 15 residues. J was trimmed by 2 bases and V by 4 bases; bases with no gene match: 6. The CDR3 sequence: CASSLKAGGTYEQYF. In nucleotides, the CDR3 is TGTGCCAGCAGTTTGAAAGCGGGGGGTACCTACGAGCAGTACTTC.

A few counts support this clonotype. The genes are TRBV6-5 and TRBJ2-3; no clear D. From germline, CDR1 is MNHEY and CDR2 SVGAGI. The CDR3 length is 15 residues. Trimming shortened V by 2 bases and J by 7 bases, and 16 bases separated the two germline ends. The CDR3: CASSYADQLGYTQYF. The CDR3 DNA reads TGTGCCAGCAGTTACGCCGACCAGCTTGGATATACGCAGTATTTT.

The genes are TRBV20-1 and TRBJ1-4; D remains unclear. The CDR3 covers 15 residues. Germline assignment: CDR1 DFQATT and CDR2 SNEGSKA (reference sequence). V was pared by 0 bases and J by 6 bases, with 14 bases between. Here the CDR3 reads CSARDPGRSDEKLFF. CDR3 bases: TGCAGTGCTAGAGATCCAGGACGCTCTGATGAAAAACTGTTTTTT.

The chain employs TRBV4-1 and TRBJ1-5, with unresolved D. V lost 0 bases and J lost 6, with 9 bases in between. This CDR3 is built from 14 residues. The germline V gene encodes CDR1 MGHRA and CDR2 YSYEKL. The CDR3 DNA sequence: TGCGCCAGCAGCCAAGATCGAAGATTTCAGCCCCAGCATTTT. Its translation: CASSQDRRFQPQHF.

V is TRBV6-5 and J is TRBJ2-1, with 7 bases fitting TRBD1. The CDR3 is made up of 13 amino acids. The V segment lost 6 bases and the J segment 8 bases; nucleotides outside the gene matches: 7. The germline V gene encodes CDR1 MNHEY and CDR2 SVGAGI. CDR3 protein: CASSRQGSDEQFF. The CDR3 DNA reads TGTGCCAGCAGCCGACAGGGTTCCGATGAGCAGTTCTTC.

V gene TRBV24-1 combines with J gene TRBJ2-7; 8 nucleotides match TRBD1. Near its end, the DNA agrees better with TRBJ2-5, so the J call may be wrong. The CDR3 sequence is 13 residues long. From germline, CDR1 is KGHDR and CDR2 SFDVKD. DNA of the CDR3: TGTGCCACCAGTGATTGGACAGGGGAGACCCAGTACTTC. Translated: CATSDWTGETQYF.

This clonotype was recorded a few times. The chain carries TRBV27 and TRBJ1-4, with a tentative D call TRBD1 (6 bases). CDR1 is MNHEY and CDR2 is SMNVEV in the germline V gene (reference sequence). V dropped 0 bases and J dropped 4 bases, with 18 bases sitting between them. CDR3 length: 18 amino acids. In nucleotides, the CDR3 is TGTGCCAGCAGTTTATCGTCGTGGGACACCAACCGTAATGAAAAACTGTTTTTT. Translating gives CASSLSSWDTNRNEKLFF.

The chain is built from TRBV29-1 and TRBJ2-7, with TRBD2 identical over 7 bases. V dropped 8 bases and J dropped 0; count of bases not matched to a gene: 7. The V gene's germline CDR1 is SQVTM and CDR2 ANQGSEA. The CDR3 sequence is 13 residues long. The CDR3 spells CSIGGGSSYEQYF. Here the CDR3 DNA reads TGCAGCATCGGAGGCGGGAGCTCCTACGAGCAGTACTTC.

This chain connects TRBV29-1 to TRBJ1-1; perhaps TRBD1 as D (5 bases). V lost 8 bases to trimming and J lost 10 bases, with 20 bases between them. Germline V gives CDR1 SQVTM, CDR2 ANQGSEA. There are 12 residues in the CDR3. The chain's CDR3 is CSPKREGRRAFF. In DNA form, the CDR3 reads TGCAGCCCCAAGAGGGAGGGGCGAAGAGCTTTCTTT.

This clonotype came up once. The V and J genes are TRBV7-2 and TRBJ1-1, with a tentative D call TRBD1 (5 bases). V gave up 6 bases and J gave up 2 bases, with 13 bases separating them. The germline gives CDR1 SGHTA, CDR2 FQGNSA. The length of the CDR3 is 14 residues. CDR3 nucleotides: TGTGCCAGCAGGCAGTGGACACCCAACACTGAAGCTTTCTTT. Translation gives CASRQWTPNTEAFF.